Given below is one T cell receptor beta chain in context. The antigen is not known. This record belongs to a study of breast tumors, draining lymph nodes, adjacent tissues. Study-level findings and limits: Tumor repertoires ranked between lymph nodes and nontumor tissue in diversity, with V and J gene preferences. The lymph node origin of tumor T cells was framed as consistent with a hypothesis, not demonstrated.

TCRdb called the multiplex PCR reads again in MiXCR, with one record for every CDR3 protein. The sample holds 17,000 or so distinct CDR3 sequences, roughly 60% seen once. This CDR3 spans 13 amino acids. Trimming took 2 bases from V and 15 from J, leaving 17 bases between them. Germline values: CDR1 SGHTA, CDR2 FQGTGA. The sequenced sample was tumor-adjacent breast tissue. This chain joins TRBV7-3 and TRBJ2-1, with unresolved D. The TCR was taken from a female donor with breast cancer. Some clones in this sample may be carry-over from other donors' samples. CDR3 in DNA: TGTGCCAGCAGCTTAGAACCGAGACAACCGCGGTTCTTC. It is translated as CASSLEPRQPRFF.